These 16 T cell receptor beta chains were all obtained from the same sample, sequenced in a study of blood T cells in healthy people across ages. Alongside a J-beta primer mix, a sample-barcoded 5' primer served in a second PCR lasting about 7 to 11 cycles. TCRdb reprocessed the 5' RACE reads via MiXCR and lists one record per CDR3 protein. Found here are some 320,000 distinct CDR3 sequences, roughly a quarter of them singletons; the top ten hold 29%. The specimen sequenced was blood. These receptors were taken from a woman in her 70s in good health.

This chain connects TRBV28 to TRBJ1-1, with D unclear. The CDR3 has 12 amino acids. Germline CDR1 and CDR2: MDHEN and SYDVKM. The V and J ends lost 6 bases and 11 bases respectively, with 16 bases between them. The CDR3 reads CASSPLSLKAFF. CDR3 in DNA: TGTGCCAGCAGCCCCCTCTCTCTAAAGGCTTTCTTT.

This clonotype appeared a few times. V and J are TRBV15 and TRBJ2-1; 10 bases align to TRBD2. Looked up from germline, CDR1 is LNHNV and CDR2 is YYDKDF (reference sequence). The CDR3 runs to 17 residues. The trim removed 1 base at V and 3 bases at J, leaving 6 bases unmatched. The CDR3 coding sequence is TGTGCCACCAGCAGAGGTACTTCTAGCGGGAGCTACAATGAGCAGTTCTTC. It is translated as CATSRGTSSGSYNEQFF.

This clonotype was observed at least ten times. The chain recombines TRBV10-1 with TRBJ2-1, with no clear D. V was cut by 5 bases and J by 7 bases, with 12 bases left in between. CDR1 is WNHNN, CDR2 SYGVQD, per germline (reference sequence). This CDR3 has 13 amino acids. For the CDR3, the DNA is TGCGCCAGCAGTCCCGACCCGGCAAATGAGCAGTTCTTC. This codes for CASSPDPANEQFF.

In its sample, this clonotype was seen many times. The chain has TRBV2 and TRBJ1-3; D gene uncertain. Per the germline V gene, CDR1 is SNHLY and CDR2 is FYNNEI. The V gene lost 6 bases and the J gene lost 0 bases, with 9 bases spanning the gap. The CDR3 totals 14 residues. The CDR3 here is CASRDGYSGNTIYF. DNA of the CDR3: TGTGCCAGCAGGGACGGTTACTCTGGAAACACCATATATTTT.

The V gene is TRBV20-1, the J gene TRBJ2-7; D not resolved. CDR3 length: 11 amino acids. The germline gives CDR1 DFQATT, CDR2 SNEGSKA (reference sequence). V lost 3 bases and J lost 5, with 8 bases in between. The CDR3 DNA reads as TGCAGTGCTAGGTTCACCCACGAGCAGTACTTC. Translation: CSARFTHEQYF.

This clonotype came up a few times. The chain links TRBV19 to TRBJ2-7; TRBD2 is a possible D gene (6 bases). V lost 6 bases and J lost 3, with 18 bases in between. Per germline, CDR1 LNHDA and CDR2 SQIVND (reference sequence). The CDR3 has 15 residues. CDR3 coding DNA: TGTGCCAGTAGCCCAGGTGGAGGGGCCCTCTACGAGCAGTACTTC. Translation gives CASSPGGGALYEQYF.

The rearrangement uses TRBV7-8 and TRBJ2-5; 8 bases agree with TRBD2. The CDR3 contains 15 residues. V gave up 2 bases and J gave up 4 bases; unmatched junction bases: 6. Looked up from germline, CDR1 is SGHVS and CDR2 is FQNEAQ. CDR3 sequence (DNA): TGTGCCAGCAGCTTACGGACGGGAGGGGTAGAGACCCAGTACTTC. The encoded protein is CASSLRTGGVETQYF.

This clonotype was counted between two and nine times. The V and J genes are TRBV7-2 and TRBJ1-2; 9 bases agree with TRBD1. CDR3 length: 14 residues. CDR1 and CDR2 (germline): SGHTA, FQGNSA. V was clipped by 3 bases and J by 8 bases; unmatched bases: 7. CDR3 bases: TGTGCCAGCAGCTTTTACGACAGGGGGTACGGCTACACCTTC. It yields the protein CASSFYDRGYGYTF.

The V gene is TRBV5-1, the J gene TRBJ1-1; 7 nucleotides agree with TRBD1. Losses at the gene ends were 0 bases for V and 2 bases for J; bases not matched to a gene: 4. CDR1 is SGHRS, CDR2 YFSETQ, per germline. The CDR3 has 15 amino acids. This CDR3 is CASSLGQGVNTEAFF. The CDR3 nucleotides read TGCGCCAGCAGCTTGGGACAGGGAGTCAACACTGAAGCTTTCTTT.

This clonotype was recorded at least ten times. The chain couples TRBV27 to TRBJ2-3, with D perhaps matching TRBD2 (5 bases). Germline V gene data show CDR1 as MNHEY and CDR2 as SMNVEV (reference sequence). The V end was cut by 10 bases, the J end by 8 bases, with 22 bases between. The CDR3 contains 14 residues. CDR3 sequence (DNA): TGTGCCACCATGTGGCGAGGGTTTTCGGTTACGCAGTATTTT. Encoded protein: CATMWRGFSVTQYF.

This clonotype was counted between two and nine times. The gene calls are TRBV9 and TRBJ2-1; 8 bases match TRBD2. This CDR3 comprises 14 residues. The germline CDR1 and CDR2 sequences are SGDLS and YYNGEE. Trimming at V came to 1 base and at J to 6 bases, leaving 3 bases not matched to a gene. The CDR3 region has the DNA TGTGCCAGCAGCGTACGGGCGGGAGGCAATGAGCAGTTCTTC. Protein sequence: CASSVRAGGNEQFF.

This clonotype was observed a handful of times. This chain connects TRBV7-9 to TRBJ1-1; D gene uncertain. The CDR3 length is 14 residues. V was cut by 5 bases and J by 10 bases, with 20 bases left in between. The germline CDR1 and CDR2 sequences are SEHNR and FQNEAQ (reference sequence). The CDR3 bases are TGTGCCAGCAGCGATAGTTCCCCCTCCAAGGGAGCTTTCTTT. This sequence encodes CASSDSSPSKGAFF. Looking up the rest from reference TRBV7-9 and TRBJ1-1 gives the full variable domain: DTGVSQNPRHKITKRGQNVTFRCDPISEHNRLYWYRQTLGQGPEFLTYFQNEAQLEKSRLLSDRFSAERPKGSFSTLEIQRTEQGDSAMYLCASSDSSPSKGAFFGQGTRLTVV.

J is TRBJ2-7 and V is TRBV29-1; tentative D call: TRBD1 (6 bases). The V end lost 6 bases, the J end lost 2 bases, and 20 bases lay between the germline ends. CDR1 is SQVTM, CDR2 ANQGSEA, per germline. The CDR3 contains 15 residues. The CDR3 DNA is TGCAGCGTCCTAACCTACAGGGCGGTGGCCTACGAGCAGTACTTC. It specifies CSVLTYRAVAYEQYF.

The genes are TRBV5-6 and TRBJ1-4, with a tentative D call TRBD1 (5 bases). V lost 4 bases to trimming and J lost 6 bases, with 16 bases between them. CDR1 and CDR2 (germline): SGHDT, YYEEEE. The CDR3 has 15 residues. The DNA of the CDR3 is TGTGCCAGCAGCATAGGGGTCTTCGGAGATGAAAAACTGTTTTTT. This sequence encodes CASSIGVFGDEKLFF.

The gene calls are TRBV5-6 and TRBJ1-3; the D gene is possibly TRBD1 (6 bases). CDR1 is SGHDT and CDR2 is YYEEEE in the germline V gene. This CDR3 region has 15 residues. The V gene lost 2 bases and the J gene lost 0 bases, with 9 bases spanning the gap. The chain's CDR3 is CASSFWTVSGNTIYF. For the CDR3, the DNA is TGTGCCAGCAGCTTCTGGACAGTCTCTGGAAACACCATATATTTT.

The chain has TRBV19 and TRBJ2-2; D gene uncertain. Trimming pared 6 bases from V and 6 bases from J, leaving 8 bases between. Germline values: CDR1 LNHDA, CDR2 SQIVND (reference sequence). The CDR3 runs to 12 residues. CDR3 amino acids: CASSIGPGELFF. The CDR3 DNA sequence: TGTGCCAGTAGCATCGGGCCCGGGGAGCTGTTTTTT.